The rows below give T cell receptor beta chains drawn from one sample of a study of blood T cell repertoires in COVID-19. Libraries were prepared by immunoSEQ multiplex PCR; TCRdb keeps only in-frame clonotypes and omits some of them. This table has a few hundred thousand clones, 88% appearing once. The sequenced sample consisted of peripheral blood. The receptors shown here come from a man aged 60 to 69 who had recovered from COVID-19. Both conserved end residues are part of each CDR3. A D gene is named only where the DNA matches it firmly.

D,J,V,DNA,CDR3
NA,TRBJ2-3,TRBV30,TGTGCCTGGAGTGTGAGCAGGGCTGCAGATACGCAGTATTTT,CAWSVSRAADTQYF
TRBD1,TRBJ2-7,TRBV11-2,TGTGCCAGCAGCATAGACAGGGGGAATCCCTACGAGCAGTACTTC,CASSIDRGNPYEQYF
TRBD1,TRBJ1-2,TRBV18,TGTGCCAGCTCACCAAATCTCGGGACAGGGAACTATGGCTACACCTTC,CASSPNLGTGNYGYTF
NA,TRBJ1-1,TRBV5-1,TGCGCCAGCAGCTTCGGGGGGGAGGCCACTGAAGCTTTCTTT,CASSFGGEATEAFF
NA,TRBJ2-1,TRBV18,TGTGCCAGCTCAAAAAAGGAGGTTTCTTTACTTAACAATGAGCAGTTCTTC,CASSKKEVSLLNNEQFF
NA,TRBJ1-2,TRBV6-2/TRBV6-3,TGTGCCAGCAGTTACCAAAAACCTCGGACGGGTTGGCGGGCCGGTAACTATGGCTACACCTTC,CASSYQKPRTGWRAGNYGYTF
NA,TRBJ2-7,TRBV9,TGTGCCAGCAGCTCCCGGACAGATCCCGCCTACGAGCAGTACTTC,CASSSRTDPAYEQYF
TRBD1,TRBJ1-4,TRBV5-6,TGTGCCAGCACCCGACAGGGGGGAGCTAATGAAAAACTGTTTTTT,CASTRQGGANEKLFF
TRBD1,TRBJ2-1,TRBV5-1,TGCGCCAGCCGGGACAGGGTTGACAATGAGCAGTTCTTC,CASRDRVDNEQFF
NA,TRBJ2-4,TRBV2,TGTGCCAGCAGTTTAATGGCAGAAAACATTCAGTACTTC,CASSLMAENIQYF
NA,TRBJ1-2,TRBV27,TGTGCCAGCGGATTCGGAGGGGTGGACTATGGCTACACCTTC,CASGFGGVDYGYTF
NA,TRBJ2-2,TRBV29-1,TGCAGCGTTGGGGCAGGGTTGAACACCGGGGAGCTGTTTTTT,CSVGAGLNTGELFF
TRBD1,TRBJ1-2,TRBV30,TGTGCCTGGAGTGTAAGACAGGGGTATGGCTACACCTTC,CAWSVRQGYGYTF
TRBD1,TRBJ1-4,TRBV7-9,TGTGCCAGCAGCGCGGGACAGGGGAATGAAAAACTGTTTTTT,CASSAGQGNEKLFF